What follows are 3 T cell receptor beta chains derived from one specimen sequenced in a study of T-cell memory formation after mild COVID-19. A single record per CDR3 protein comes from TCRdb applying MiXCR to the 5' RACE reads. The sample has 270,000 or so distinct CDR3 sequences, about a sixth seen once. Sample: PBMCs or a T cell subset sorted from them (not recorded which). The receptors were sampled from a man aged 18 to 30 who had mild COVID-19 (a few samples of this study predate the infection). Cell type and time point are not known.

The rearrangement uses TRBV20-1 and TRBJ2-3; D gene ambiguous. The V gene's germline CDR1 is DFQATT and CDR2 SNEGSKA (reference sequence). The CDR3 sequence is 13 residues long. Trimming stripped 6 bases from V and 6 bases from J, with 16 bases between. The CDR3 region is CSAGLSPADTQYF. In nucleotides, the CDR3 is TGCAGTGCGGGTCTCTCCCCCGCGGATACGCAGTATTTT.

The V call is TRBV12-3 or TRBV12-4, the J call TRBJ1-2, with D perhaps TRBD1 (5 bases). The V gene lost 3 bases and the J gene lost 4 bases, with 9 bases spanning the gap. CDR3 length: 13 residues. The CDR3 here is CASSLGGSYGYTF. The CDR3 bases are TGTGCCAGCAGTTTGGGGGGGTCCTATGGCTACACCTTC.

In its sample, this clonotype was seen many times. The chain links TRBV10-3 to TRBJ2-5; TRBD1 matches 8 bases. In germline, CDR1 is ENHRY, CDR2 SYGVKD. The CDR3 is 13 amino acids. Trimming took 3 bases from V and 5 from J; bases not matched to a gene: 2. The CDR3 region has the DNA TGTGCCATCAGTGACAGGGGGCGGGAGACCCAGTACTTC. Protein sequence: CAISDRGRETQYF.